Below, 21 T cell receptor beta chains from the same sample are listed, as sequenced in a study of technical replicates of blood from several donors. The repertoire was sequenced with immunoSEQ multiplex PCR; TCRdb's copy has only in-frame clones and lacks some. The sample has 60,000 to 85,000 clones; 94% are singletons. Sequencing was performed on T cells isolated from PBMCs. The receptors shown here come from a human donor in good health.

The chain recombines TRBV28 with TRBJ1-1, with D maybe TRBD1 (6 bases). Germline V gene sequence: CDR1 MDHEN, CDR2 SYDVKM. The CDR3 sequence is 14 residues long. Trimming stripped 4 bases from V and 4 bases from J, with 13 bases between. The CDR3 loop reads CASSYYRVSTEAFF. CDR3 in DNA: TGTGCCAGCAGTTACTACAGGGTAAGCACTGAAGCTTTCTTT.

The CDR3 spells CASSFRGYNQPQHF. The CDR3 DNA reads as TGTGCCAGCAGCTTCAGGGGGTACAATCAGCCCCAGCATTTT. The genes are TRBV5-6 and TRBJ1-5, with 7 bases identical to TRBD1. The CDR3 covers 14 residues. CDR1 is SGHDT, CDR2 YYEEEE, per germline. Trimming cost V 2 bases and J 3 bases; bases outside gene matches: 2.

V usage is TRBV9 and J usage is TRBJ2-6, with a weak D call TRBD1 (6 bases). The CDR3 runs to 16 residues. The V end was cut by 3 bases, the J end by 2 bases, with 12 bases between. CDR1 SGDLS and CDR2 YYNGEE come from the germline V gene. CDR3 in DNA: TGTGCCAGCAGCGGGACAGTTGATACTGGGGCCAACGTCCTGACTTTC. It specifies CASSGTVDTGANVLTF.

The chain recombines TRBV7-8 with TRBJ1-2, with D maybe TRBD1 (6 bases). Deletions cut 8 bases from V and 4 bases from J, with 11 bases between. This CDR3 spans 12 amino acids. Germline V gene lookup returns CDR1 SGHVS and CDR2 FQNEAQ. CDR3 region: CASSADSYGYTF. CDR3 in DNA: TGTGCCAGCTCCGCGGACAGCTATGGCTACACCTTC.

This clone was seen only once. The gene calls are TRBV5-1 and TRBJ1-1, with 12 bases identical to TRBD1. The CDR3 contains 17 residues. CDR1 and CDR2 from the germline V gene are SGHRS and YFSETQ. V trimming: 3 bases; J trimming: 4 bases; junction bases outside the gene matches: 10. In DNA form, the CDR3 reads TGCGCCAGCAGCTCCCGGGACAGGGGGCTTTCAAGCACTGAAGCTTTCTTT. This sequence encodes CASSSRDRGLSSTEAFF.

The chain recombines TRBV6-5 with TRBJ1-1; D gene ambiguous. The V end lost 5 bases, the J end lost 2 bases, and 6 bases lay between the germline ends. CDR3 length: 12 residues. Germline loops: CDR1 MNHEY, CDR2 SVGAGI. The CDR3 nucleotides read TGTGCCAGCAGTAATAGAAACACTGAAGCTTTCTTT. Protein product: CASSNRNTEAFF.

CDR3 protein: CASNLAGSNEQFF. CDR3 bases: TGTGCCAGCAATCTAGCGGGCAGCAATGAGCAGTTCTTC. V gene TRBV2 combines with J gene TRBJ2-1; 8 bases align to TRBD2. CDR3 length equals 13 residues. V was clipped by 7 bases and J by 6 bases; unmatched bases: 5. The V gene's germline CDR1 is SNHLY and CDR2 FYNNEI.

V is TRBV27 and J is TRBJ2-3; 11 bases are a match to TRBD2. The V and J ends lost 9 bases and 3 bases, in that order; junction bases with no gene match: 2. Germline lookup yields CDR1 MNHEY and CDR2 SMNVEV (reference sequence). The CDR3 contains 13 residues. The CDR3 region is CASTSGRTDTQYF. CDR3 bases: TGTGCCAGTACTAGCGGGAGAACAGATACGCAGTATTTT.

The genes are TRBV19 and TRBJ1-2; TRBD1 matches at 9 bases. The CDR3 has 15 amino acids. J was trimmed by 4 bases and V by 7 bases; bases with no gene match: 10. Germline-derived CDR1 and CDR2 are LNHDA and SQIVND (reference sequence). CDR3 nucleotide sequence: TGTGCCAGTACTACCGGGACAGGGACGAGCTATGGCTACACCTTC. As protein: CASTTGTGTSYGYTF.

V and J are TRBV4-1 and TRBJ2-1, with a weak D call TRBD1 (5 bases). This CDR3 region has 15 residues. Looked up from germline, CDR1 is MGHRA and CDR2 is YSYEKL. The V and J ends lost 0 bases and 2 bases respectively, with 8 bases between them. Here the CDR3 DNA reads TGCGCCAGCAGCCAAGATTCGGACACCTACAATGAGCAGTTCTTC. It encodes CASSQDSDTYNEQFF.

This chain connects TRBV7-3 to TRBJ2-5, with TRBD2 as a possible D gene (5 bases). Trimming removed 5 bases at V and 5 bases at J, with 15 bases between. CDR3 size: 14 residues. Germline V gene lookup returns CDR1 SGHTA and CDR2 FQGTGA. Here the CDR3 reads CASSPEVGVETQYF. DNA for the CDR3: TGTGCCAGCAGCCCGGAGGTGGGTGTGGAGACCCAGTACTTC.

The chain couples TRBV19 to TRBJ1-1; no firm D call. The CDR3 loop spans 12 amino acids. V lost 5 bases and J lost 4, with 8 bases in between. Looked up from germline, CDR1 is LNHDA and CDR2 is SQIVND (reference sequence). The DNA of the CDR3 is TGTGCCAGTAGTTACAGCTCCACTGAAGCTTTCTTT. Residues: CASSYSSTEAFF.

The chain links TRBV10-3 to TRBJ1-1, with 9 bases that match TRBD1. Germline loops: CDR1 ENHRY, CDR2 SYGVKD. There are 15 residues in the CDR3. With V trimmed by 4 bases and J by 5 bases, 8 bases remained unmatched. In nucleotides, the CDR3 is TGTGCCATCAGTGGGTTACAGGGGGCAGGTACTGAAGCTTTCTTT. This codes for CAISGLQGAGTEAFF.

The chain carries TRBV19 and TRBJ2-6, with no clear D. Germline CDR1 reads LNHDA; CDR2 reads SQIVND (reference sequence). The CDR3 runs to 16 residues. The ends were cut back, 4 bases at V and 0 bases at J, with 10 bases in the middle. The CDR3: CASSTTFRSGANVLTF. CDR3 coding DNA: TGTGCCAGTAGTACCACATTCCGCTCTGGGGCCAACGTCCTGACTTTC.

The rearrangement uses TRBV30 and TRBJ2-3; 10 nucleotides align to TRBD2. Trimming cost V 6 bases and J 2 bases; bases outside gene matches: 5. The CDR3 totals 14 residues. The germline V gene has CDR1 GTSNPN and CDR2 SVGIG (reference sequence). The CDR3 loop is CACSLAGTTDTQYF. The CDR3 nucleotides are TGTGCCTGCTCACTAGCGGGGACCACAGATACGCAGTATTTT.

The genes are TRBV11-2 and TRBJ1-4, with D possibly matching TRBD1 (6 bases). This CDR3 spans 13 amino acids. Between the trimmed V and J ends, which lost 5 bases and 6 bases, there was a span of 10 bases. CDR1 SGHAT and CDR2 FQNNGV come from the germline V gene. CDR3 protein: CASSPRTDEKLFF. DNA of the CDR3: TGTGCCAGCAGCCCCCGGACAGATGAAAAACTGTTTTTT. Together with reference TRBV11-2 and TRBJ1-4, the CDR3 gives the full variable domain: EAGVAQSPRYKIIEKRQSVAFWCNPISGHATLYWYQQILGQGPKLLIQFQNNGVVDDSQLPKDRFSAERLKGVDSTLKIQPAKLEDSAVYLCASSPRTDEKLFFGSGTQLSVL.

The chain is built from TRBV29-1 and TRBJ2-2; 7 bases fit TRBD2. CDR1 and CDR2 (germline): SQVTM, ANQGSEA. The CDR3 runs to 18 residues. V shed 5 bases, J shed 4 bases, and the junction held 19 bases outside the gene matches. The chain's CDR3 is CSVIIVWQDGRPTGELFF. The CDR3 region has the DNA TGCAGCGTTATCATCGTTTGGCAGGACGGGAGGCCCACCGGGGAGCTGTTTTTT.

This chain joins TRBV11-2 and TRBJ2-5; D gene unclear. The CDR3 sequence is 13 residues long. V was pared by 6 bases and J by 1 base, with 9 bases between. CDR1 is SGHAT and CDR2 is FQNNGV in the germline V gene. In DNA form, the CDR3 reads TGTGCCAGCAGACGAGACTTCCAAGAGACCCAGTACTTC. Protein product: CASRRDFQETQYF.

J is TRBJ2-7 and V is TRBV27; 7 bases fit TRBD2. The CDR3 length is 13 residues. The V and J ends lost 6 bases and 3 bases, in that order; junction bases with no gene match: 5. Germline values: CDR1 MNHEY, CDR2 SMNVEV (reference sequence). The CDR3 DNA is TGTGCCAGCAGCCTAGCGGTAAACTACGAGCAGTACTTC. It codes for CASSLAVNYEQYF.

This sequence joins TRBV11-3 and TRBJ1-5; no clear D. Germline values: CDR1 SGHNT, CDR2 YENEEA. Trimming took 2 bases from V and 3 from J, leaving 8 bases between them. This CDR3 has 14 residues. CDR3: CASSLSGNNQPQHF. DNA of the CDR3: TGTGCCAGCAGCTTAAGCGGTAACAATCAGCCCCAGCATTTT.

A single count supports this clone. The chain couples TRBV21-1 to TRBJ2-1; the table's D call TRBD1 went unverified against the DNA. TRBV21-1 represents a pseudogene. This CDR3 is built from 16 residues. The CDR3 DNA reads as TGTGCCAGCAGCGCTTCCGGGACAGGGGTCCACAATGAGCAGTTCTTC. Amino acids: CASSASGTGVHNEQFF.